Listed below are T cell receptor beta chains from one sample, sequenced in a study of tumor and adjacent non-tumor tissue in lung cancer. TCRdb re-derived calls from the multiplex PCR reads in MiXCR, one entry per CDR3 protein. The sample holds approximately 150,000 distinct CDR3 sequences, approximately 64% seen once. Material for sequencing was lung tumor tissue. These receptors came from a man in his sixties with small cell lung cancer. CDR3s leave out the opening cysteine and the closing phenylalanine or tryptophan.

J gene	CDR3 length	V gene	CDR3 protein
TRBJ2-3	15	TRBV5-1	ANSQGLAGTSTDTQY
TRBJ2-1	15	TRBV5-6	ASGWITSGISYNEQF
TRBJ2-1	14	TRBV5-6	ASSLRDRGLYNEQF
TRBJ1-1	15	TRBV6-2/TRBV6-3	ASSYSRQGTPDTEAF
TRBJ1-2	13	TRBV6-1	ASSRTGSANYGYT
TRBJ2-1	13	TRBV6-9	ANSCGSRETNEQF
TRBJ1-4	14	TRBV4-1	ASSRSSDSSNEKLF
TRBJ2-7	10	TRBV20-1	SVRDLQGEQY
TRBJ2-3	16	TRBV11-2	ASSFPPWGGRRADTQY
TRBJ2-2	11	TRBV5-6	ASSLLTGAELF
TRBJ1-1	10	TRBV29-1	SVRGSRTEAS
TRBJ1-5	14	TRBV6-5	ASSYSWGGTDQPQH
TRBJ2-7	9	TRBV29-1	GALTGTGQY
TRBJ2-3	15	TRBV20-1	SATGTSGRGLTDTQY
TRBJ2-3	13	TRBV5-6	ASSWTSGSLDTQY
TRBJ2-1	14	TRBV28	ASSVNSWRAVVGQF
TRBJ2-5	13	TRBV11-2	AGSGSLAGQETKY
TRBJ2-2	15	TRBV20-1	SARSAVQGALAGELF
TRBJ1-1	12	TRBV6-5	ASSLSKRGIEAF
TRBJ2-1	12	TRBV20-1	NAAGQAAYNEQF
TRBJ2-5	12	TRBV20-1	SASPPAGLETHY
TRBJ2-1	12	TRBV6-5	AYSRQGSYNEQF
TRBJ2-2	14	TRBV11-1	ASSSPDRVDTEELY
TRBJ2-1	15	TRBV11-2	ASSLIGAGGLYNEQF
TRBJ1-4	11	TRBV6-1	ASGEATRWGLF
TRBJ2-1	13	TRBV7-2	TSSLVRGDQGEHF
TRBJ2-3	14	TRBV20-1	RATPRLAGSTDTQY
TRBJ2-3	9	TRBV6-2/TRBV6-3	AGSFLNTQY
TRBJ2-6	12	TRBV6-1	ASSEAGTANVLT
TRBJ2-3	15	TRBV11-2	ASSLDLQGRDTDTQY
TRBJ1-2	15	TRBV7-9	GSSFPSTGGDTYGYT
TRBJ2-2	14	TRBV12-3/TRBV12-4	ASTNGLGANTWELF
TRBJ2-3	15	TRBV29-1	SAFSVAGGQRTDTHY
TRBJ2-7	14	TRBV11-3	ASSRTSGNIGGEQY
TRBJ1-4	11	TRBV12-3/TRBV12-4	ASSPRTAEKLF
TRBJ2-7	13	TRBV4-1	ASSQEIAGIYEQY
TRBJ1-6	12	TRBV11-2	ASSLWGGGSPLH
TRBJ2-6	11	TRBV5-1	ASSMTVTNVLT
TRBJ2-7	12	TRBV12-3/TRBV12-4	ASSTLAGAYEQY
TRBJ2-1	12	TRBV20-1	SAPLPGTGEDQF
TRBJ2-3	12	TRBV20-1	SARELAHTDMQY
TRBJ2-5	12	TRBV11-2	ASSPGHSQEAQY
TRBJ2-3	12	TRBV4-1	ASLAGGSIDTQY
TRBJ2-1	15	TRBV11-3	ANSLGVHVRAYNEQF
TRBJ2-1	12	TRBV11-2	ASRWRRYNNEQF